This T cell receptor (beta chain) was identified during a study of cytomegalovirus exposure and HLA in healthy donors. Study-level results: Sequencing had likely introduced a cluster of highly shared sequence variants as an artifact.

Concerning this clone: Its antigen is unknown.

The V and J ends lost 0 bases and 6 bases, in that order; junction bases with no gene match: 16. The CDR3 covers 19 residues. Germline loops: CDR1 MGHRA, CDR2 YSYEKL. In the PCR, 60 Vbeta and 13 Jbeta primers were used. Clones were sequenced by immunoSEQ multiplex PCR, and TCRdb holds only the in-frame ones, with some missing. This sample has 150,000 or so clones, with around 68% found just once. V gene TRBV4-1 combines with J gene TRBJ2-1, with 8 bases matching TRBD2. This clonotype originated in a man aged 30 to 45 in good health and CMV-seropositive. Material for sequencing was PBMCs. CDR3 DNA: TGCGCCAGCAGCCAAGATTGGGCGACTAGCGACTATAAGGGCAATGAGCAGTTCTTC. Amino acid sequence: CASSQDWATSDYKGNEQFF.